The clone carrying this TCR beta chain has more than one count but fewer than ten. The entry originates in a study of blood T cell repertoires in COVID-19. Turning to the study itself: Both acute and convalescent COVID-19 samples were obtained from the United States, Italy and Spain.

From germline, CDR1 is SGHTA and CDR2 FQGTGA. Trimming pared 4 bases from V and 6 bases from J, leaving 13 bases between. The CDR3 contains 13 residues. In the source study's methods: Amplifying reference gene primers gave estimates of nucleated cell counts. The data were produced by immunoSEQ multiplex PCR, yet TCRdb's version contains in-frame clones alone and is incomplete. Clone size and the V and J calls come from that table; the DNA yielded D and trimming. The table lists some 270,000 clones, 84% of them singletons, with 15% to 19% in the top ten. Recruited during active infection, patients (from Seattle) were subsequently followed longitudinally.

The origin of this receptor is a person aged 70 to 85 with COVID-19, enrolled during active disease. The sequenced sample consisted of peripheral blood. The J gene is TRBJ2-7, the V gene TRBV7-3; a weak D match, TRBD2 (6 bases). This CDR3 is CASSSSSVGEQYF. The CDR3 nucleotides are TGTGCCAGCAGCTCATCTAGCGTCGGCGAGCAGTACTTC.